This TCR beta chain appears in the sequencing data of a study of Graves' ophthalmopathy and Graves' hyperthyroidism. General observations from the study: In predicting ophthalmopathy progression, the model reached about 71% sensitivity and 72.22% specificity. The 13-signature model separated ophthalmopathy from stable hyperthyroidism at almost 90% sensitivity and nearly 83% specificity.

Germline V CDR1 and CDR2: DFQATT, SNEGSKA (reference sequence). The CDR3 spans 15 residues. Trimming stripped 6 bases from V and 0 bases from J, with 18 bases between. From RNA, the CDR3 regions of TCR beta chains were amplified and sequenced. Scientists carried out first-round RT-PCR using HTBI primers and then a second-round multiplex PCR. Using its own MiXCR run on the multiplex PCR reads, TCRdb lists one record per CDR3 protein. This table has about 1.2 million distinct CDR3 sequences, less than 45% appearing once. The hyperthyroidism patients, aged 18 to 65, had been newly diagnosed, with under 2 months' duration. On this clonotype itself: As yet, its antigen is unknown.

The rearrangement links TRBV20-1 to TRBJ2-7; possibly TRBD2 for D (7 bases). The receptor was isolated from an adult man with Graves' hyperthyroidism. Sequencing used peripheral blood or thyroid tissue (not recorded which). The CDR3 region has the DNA TGCAGTGCCCCGGATCGGGGGGCCTTCTCCTACGAGCAGTACTTC. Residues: CSAPDRGAFSYEQYF.